The rows below give T cell receptor beta chains drawn from one sample of a study of blood T cell repertoires in COVID-19. Assay used: immunoSEQ multiplex PCR; TCRdb lists only in-frame clones, some missing. The data show approximately 88,000 clones, with more than 65% seen just once and 20% held by the top ten. The sequenced sample was peripheral blood. The receptors come from a woman of 80 years or more with active or convalescent COVID-19. The CDR3 runs from the conserved cysteine through the conserved F or W. The D gene is left open where the match is weak. Clone size is stated in some rows and not others, as once, few, many or a class when expanded.

TRBD2 | TRBJ2-1 | TRBV7-2 | . | TGTGCCAGCAGCCCAGGTAGCGGGGGACCCAATGAGCAGTTCTTC | CASSPGSGGPNEQFF
. | TRBJ1-6 | TRBV25-1 | . | TGTGCCAGCAGTGAACAGGGAATCTATAATTCACCCCTCCACTTT | CASSEQGIYNSPLHF
TRBD1 | TRBJ1-6 | TRBV5-1 | . | TGCGCCAGCAGCGACGGACAGGGGAATTCACCCCTCCACTTT | CASSDGQGNSPLHF
TRBD2 | TRBJ2-1 | TRBV6-5 | . | TGTGCCAGCAAGCTAGCGGGGGCCAATGAGCAGTTCTTC | CASKLAGANEQFF
. | TRBJ1-5 | TRBV28 | . | TGTGCCACCACCACTACCAATCAGCCCCAGCATTTT | CATTTTNQPQHF
TRBD1 | TRBJ1-6 | TRBV6-5 | . | TGTGCCAGCAGGAGACAGGGAGTCGGTTCACCCCTCCACTTT | CASRRQGVGSPLHF
. | TRBJ1-1 | TRBV5-4 | . | TGTGCCAGCAGCCCGTATGGCTCTGAAGCTTTCTTT | CASSPYGSEAFF
TRBD1 | TRBJ1-3 | TRBV6-6 | few | TGTGCCAGCAGAAAGACAGGGGGCGCAGACACCATATATTTT | CASRKTGGADTIYF
. | TRBJ1-1 | TRBV2 | . | TGTGCCAGCAGTGGGGGGGGTTATAAAGAAGCTTTCTTT | CASSGGGYKEAFF
TRBD2 | TRBJ2-2 | TRBV27 | . | TGTGCCAGCAGTTTCCGGGAGGGGACCGGGGAGCTGTTTTTT | CASSFREGTGELFF
TRBD1 | TRBJ1-6 | TRBV27 | . | TGTGCCAGCAGTCAACAGGGGTATGGTTCACCCCTCCACTTT | CASSQQGYGSPLHF
TRBD1 | TRBJ2-1 | TRBV18 | . | TGTGCCAGCTCACCACCCACCGGGACAGGGTGGGACAATGAGCAGTTCTTC | CASSPPTGTGWDNEQFF
. | TRBJ2-7 | TRBV2 | . | TGTGCCAGCAGTGAAATTCACCGAACCCGGGGTGAGCAGTACTTC | CASSEIHRTRGEQYF
TRBD1 | TRBJ1-1 | TRBV18 | . | TGTGCCAGCTCTCCTGCAGGGGGCGCACGAACTGAAGCTTTCTTT | CASSPAGGARTEAFF
TRBD2 | TRBJ2-1 | TRBV7-9 | . | TGTGCCAGCAGCTCGGGACTAGCGGGGGGGACCTACAATGAGCAGTTCTTC | CASSSGLAGGTYNEQFF
. | TRBJ2-3 | TRBV6-2/TRBV6-3 | once | TGTGCCAGCAGTACTGGACTATACACAGATACGCAGTATTTT | CASSTGLYTDTQYF
. | TRBJ2-3 | TRBV19 | . | TGTGCCAGTAGTATTTCCCTGGGCGTGAGCACAGATACGCAGTATTTT | CASSISLGVSTDTQYF
. | TRBJ2-7 | TRBV11-2 | . | TGTGCCAGCAGCCCGATCAATACAGGGCCCAGGAGCTACGAGCAGTACTTC | CASSPINTGPRSYEQYF
. | TRBJ1-5 | TRBV19 | few | TGTGCCAGTAGAATGGGGGGAAGAAATCAGCCCCAGCATTTT | CASRMGGRNQPQHF
. | TRBJ2-7 | TRBV4-1 | . | TGCGCCAGCAGCCGATACACACGGGATTCCTACGAGCAGTACTTC | CASSRYTRDSYEQYF
TRBD2 | TRBJ2-7 | TRBV7-7 | few | TGTGCTAGCAGCTTGGGAGGGGAGGCACACGAGCAGTACTTC | CASSLGGEAHEQYF
. | TRBJ2-5 | TRBV19 | once | TGTGCCAGTAGTATAGATCAGGAGACCCAGTACTTC | CASSIDQETQYF
. | TRBJ1-3 | TRBV19 | . | TGTGCCAGTAGGAGGGAATTCTCTGGAAACACCATATATTTT | CASRREFSGNTIYF
TRBD1 | TRBJ1-1 | TRBV2 | once | TGTGCCAGCAGATGGGACAGACAAAACACTGAAGCTTTCTTT | CASRWDRQNTEAFF
TRBD1 | TRBJ1-5 | TRBV19 | . | TGTGCCAGTAGTCGGGACAGGGGAAGCAATCAGCCCCAGCATTTT | CASSRDRGSNQPQHF
TRBD1 | TRBJ1-4 | TRBV28 | . | TGTGCCAGCAGTACAATGGGACAGGGTAGAGAAAAACTGTTTTTT | CASSTMGQGREKLFF
TRBD1 | TRBJ1-1 | TRBV7-8 | . | TGTGCCAGCAGCTTAACAGGGGGTACTGAAGCTTTCTTT | CASSLTGGTEAFF
TRBD2 | TRBJ2-5 | TRBV20-1 | . | TGCAGTGCTAGTGGACTAGCGGGTCGATCCCCCAAGACCCAGTACTTC | CSASGLAGRSPKTQYF
. | TRBJ1-6 | TRBV3-1/TRBV3-2 | . | TGTGCCAGCAGCCATTGGGAGGGGGTTAATTCACCCCTCCACTTT | CASSHWEGVNSPLHF
. | TRBJ1-5 | TRBV19 | . | TGTGCCAGTAACCCACCCCAGGGCAGCAATCAGCCCCAGCATTTT | CASNPPQGSNQPQHF
TRBD2 | TRBJ2-5 | TRBV27 | . | TGTGCCAGCAGTAGACTAGCGGGGGGGAGCCCTTCGGCCCAGTACTTC | CASSRLAGGSPSAQYF
. | TRBJ2-3 | TRBV7-9 | . | TGTGCCAGCAGCCGCGAGGGCGGACTCAACCCTAGCACAGATACGCAGTATTTT | CASSREGGLNPSTDTQYF
. | TRBJ1-5 | TRBV4-3 | . | TGCGCCAGCAGCCAGGGTGGGCCGCATAGCAATCAGCCCCAGCATTTT | CASSQGGPHSNQPQHF
. | TRBJ1-1 | TRBV3-1/TRBV3-2 | . | TGTGCCAGCAGCCAAAACAGGATGGAAGCTTTCTTT | CASSQNRMEAFF
. | TRBJ1-2 | TRBV5-1 | . | TGCGCCAGCAGCAGCGAAGCTAACTATGGCTACACCTTC | CASSSEANYGYTF
TRBD1 | TRBJ2-4 | TRBV7-3 | . | TGTGCCAGCAGCTGGGCCGGGACAGGGGGCCGGAGAAACTTC | CASSWAGTGGRRNF
. | TRBJ2-5 | TRBV11-3 | . | TGTGCCAGCAGCTTCCCAGGGGGGGAGACCCAGTACTTC | CASSFPGGETQYF
. | TRBJ1-5 | TRBV12-3/TRBV12-4 | . | TGTGCCAGCAGTTTAGAGAGGGTCCAGCCCCAGCATTTT | CASSLERVQPQHF
TRBD2 | TRBJ2-7 | TRBV7-3 | . | TGTGCCAGCGGGGAGGGCGGCGAGCAGTACTTC | CASGEGGEQYF
. | TRBJ2-5 | TRBV6-1 | few | TGTGCCAGCAGTGAACTTCTGTCCTTAGGGGAAGAGACCCAGTACTTC | CASSELLSLGEETQYF
TRBD1 | TRBJ1-2 | TRBV12-3/TRBV12-4 | . | TGTGCCAGCAGTACAGACAGGGTCTATGGCTACACCTTC | CASSTDRVYGYTF
TRBD2 | TRBJ2-7 | TRBV28 | . | TGTGCCAGCAGTTCCCCAAGTAGCGGGGGAGGACACGAGCAGTACTTC | CASSSPSSGGGHEQYF
TRBD2 | TRBJ2-2 | TRBV5-1 | . | TGCGCCAGCAGAATTTCCCTAGCGGGGACAAAGAACACCGGGGAGCTGTTTTTT | CASRISLAGTKNTGELFF
TRBD1 | TRBJ1-2 | TRBV19 | few | TGTGCCAGCCAAGACAGGGTGAACAATGGCTACACCTTC | CASQDRVNNGYTF
. | TRBJ1-1 | TRBV9 | . | TGTGCCAGCAGCACATCAGGAATGAACACTGAAGCTTTCTTT | CASSTSGMNTEAFF
. | TRBJ1-2 | TRBV25-1 | . | TGTGCCAGCAGTGAATGGACGGGGGGTGAAAATGGCTACACCTTC | CASSEWTGGENGYTF
TRBD1 | TRBJ2-2 | TRBV7-3 | . | TGTGCCAGCAGCCCCGGGACAGGGTTACCCGGGGAGCTGTTTTTT | CASSPGTGLPGELFF
. | TRBJ2-7 | TRBV7-9 | . | TGTGCCAGCAGCCCTCGTGGGCCCCAGGACGAGCAGTACTTC | CASSPRGPQDEQYF
TRBD1 | TRBJ1-2 | TRBV9 | . | TGTGCCAGCAGCGTAGGAGGGACAGGACTTAACTATGGCTACACCTTC | CASSVGGTGLNYGYTF
TRBD1 | TRBJ1-3 | TRBV7-2 | few | TGTGCCAGCAGCTTAACAGGGGCTGGAAACACCATATATTTT | CASSLTGAGNTIYF
TRBD2 | TRBJ2-5 | TRBV5-6 | . | TGTGCCAGCAGTTCCGGACTAGCCTCGTACGAGACCCAGTACTTC | CASSSGLASYETQYF
. | TRBJ2-1 | TRBV4-1 | . | TGCGCCAGCAGCCAAGATTCAGGGTTCGGCCACAATGAGCAGTTCTTC | CASSQDSGFGHNEQFF
TRBD2 | TRBJ2-2 | TRBV5-4 | . | TGTGCCAGCAGCCCCGGGACTAGCGGGGTCCTCACCGGGGAGCTGTTTTTT | CASSPGTSGVLTGELFF